This T cell receptor beta chain was captured in a study of metastatic and nonmetastatic thyroid tumors. Study-wide results and limits: The study reportedly found significantly higher TCR beta diversity in malignant thyroid tumors than benign nodules, in blood and tumor.

No treatment of any kind had been given to any patient before thyroid surgery. TCRdb re-processed the PCR reads through MiXCR. Of fewer than 5,000 clones listed, roughly 19% are singletons. In this sample, this clone turned up a few times. Antigen specificity is unknown. Germline CDR1 is SGHRS and CDR2 is YFSETQ. The CDR3 is made up of 13 amino acids. Trimming at V came to 6 bases and at J to 3 bases, leaving 2 bases not matched to a gene. V gene TRBV5-1 combines with J gene TRBJ2-3; TRBD1 agrees at 9 bases. The sample was adjacent normal tissue. The sequence was collected from a male donor with papillary thyroid cancer or a benign thyroid nodule (not recorded which). Some clones in this sample may be carry-over from other donors' samples. This CDR3 reads CASMGQGTDTQYF. The CDR3 nucleotides read TGCGCCAGCATGGGACAGGGAACAGATACGCAGTATTTT. The full variable domain, rest sourced from reference TRBV5-1 and TRBJ2-3, is KAGVTQTPRYLIKTRGQQVTLSCSPISGHRSVSWYQQTPGQGLQFLFEYFSETQRNKGNFPGRFSGRQFSNSRSEMNVSTLELGDSALYLCASMGQGTDTQYFGPGTRLTVL.